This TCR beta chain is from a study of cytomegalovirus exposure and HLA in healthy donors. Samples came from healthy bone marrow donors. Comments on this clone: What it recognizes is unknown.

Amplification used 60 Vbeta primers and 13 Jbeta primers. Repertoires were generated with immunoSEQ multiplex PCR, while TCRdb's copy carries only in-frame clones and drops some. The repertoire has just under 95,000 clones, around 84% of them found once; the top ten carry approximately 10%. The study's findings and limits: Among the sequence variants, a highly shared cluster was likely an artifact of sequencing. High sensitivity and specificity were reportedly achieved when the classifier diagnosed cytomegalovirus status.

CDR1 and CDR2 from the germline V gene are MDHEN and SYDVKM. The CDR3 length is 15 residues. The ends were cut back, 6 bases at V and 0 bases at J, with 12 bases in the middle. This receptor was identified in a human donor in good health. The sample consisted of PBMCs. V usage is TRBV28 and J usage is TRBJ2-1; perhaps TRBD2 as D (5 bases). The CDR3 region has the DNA TGTGCCAGCAGGGCGGGCTTAAGCTCCTACAATGAGCAGTTCTTC. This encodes CASRAGLSSYNEQFF.